These 20 T cell receptor beta chains share one sample of origin, sequenced in a study of blood T cells in healthy people across ages. Next came a second PCR, run for roughly 6 to 11 cycles, which used a sample-barcoded 5' primer along with a J-beta primer mix. TCRdb re-analysed the 5' RACE reads in MiXCR, keeping a single row per CDR3 protein. This table has about 1.5 million distinct CDR3 sequences, 42% appearing once. Source material: blood. The source is a woman aged 18-29 years in good health.

This chain joins TRBV27 and TRBJ2-1; the D is unclear. Trimming shortened V by 4 bases and J by 0 bases, and 10 bases separated the two germline ends. Per the germline V gene, CDR1 is MNHEY and CDR2 is SMNVEV (reference sequence). The CDR3 length is 15 residues. In nucleotides, the CDR3 is TGTGCCAGCAGTTGGCGCGGACCCTCCTACAATGAGCAGTTCTTC. Encoded protein: CASSWRGPSYNEQFF.

The gene calls are TRBV2 and TRBJ2-7; D unresolved. CDR3 length: 12 residues. Germline V gene sequence: CDR1 SNHLY, CDR2 FYNNEI. V lost 5 bases, J lost 2 bases, and 7 bases lay in between. The CDR3 loop is CASSTVAYEQYF. The CDR3 coding sequence is TGTGCCAGCAGTACGGTCGCCTACGAGCAGTACTTC.

This clonotype was picked up a small number of times. This sequence joins TRBV7-2 and TRBJ2-5; 7 bases match TRBD2. Germline CDR1 is SGHTA and CDR2 is FQGNSA. CDR3 size: 15 residues. After removal of 4 bases from V and 2 bases from J, the junction contained 7 bases not matched to a gene. The CDR3 DNA reads as TGTGCCAGCAGCTCCGGAGGCGGGGGACAAGAGACCCAGTACTTC. This encodes CASSSGGGGQETQYF.

Only a few counts were recorded for this clonotype. The chain couples TRBV9 to TRBJ2-1, with 12 bases identical to TRBD1. After removal of 3 bases from V and 4 bases from J, the junction contained 8 bases not matched to a gene. The CDR3 covers 17 residues. The germline V gene encodes CDR1 SGDLS and CDR2 YYNGEE. In DNA, the CDR3 is TGTGCCAGCAGCGCGGGGACAGGGGGCGTCCTTTACAATGAGCAGTTCTTC. Protein: CASSAGTGGVLYNEQFF.

V is TRBV24-1 and J is TRBJ1-2; the D is unclear. V shed 3 bases and J shed 6 bases, with 10 bases lying between them. The germline CDR1 and CDR2 sequences are KGHDR and SFDVKD. The CDR3 has 13 residues. CDR3 nucleotide sequence: TGTGCCACCAGTGATACCGACGGGAATGGCTACACCTTC. Translated: CATSDTDGNGYTF.

This clonotype turned up a few times. The chain couples TRBV29-1 to TRBJ2-5; D might be TRBD2 (6 bases). V dropped 8 bases and J dropped 1 base, with 20 bases sitting between them. CDR1 is SQVTM and CDR2 is ANQGSEA in the germline V gene. This CDR3 region has 15 residues. In nucleotides, the CDR3 is TGCAGCTACGCCGGGACTTTATTCCCCCAAGAGACCCAGTACTTC. Translated: CSYAGTLFPQETQYF.

The chain uses TRBV7-2 and TRBJ1-5; D is possibly TRBD1 (6 bases). The CDR3 consists of 14 residues. The germline CDR1 and CDR2 sequences are SGHTA and FQGNSA. Trimming took 6 bases from V and 6 from J, leaving 15 bases between them. CDR3 amino acids: CASSSYRESQPQHF. The CDR3 coding sequence is TGTGCCAGCAGTTCCTACAGGGAGAGTCAGCCCCAGCATTTT.

The rearrangement uses TRBV6-5 and TRBJ1-2, with a tentative D call TRBD1 (5 bases). Germline values: CDR1 MNHEY, CDR2 SVGAGI. This CDR3 has 16 amino acids. V gave up 5 bases and J gave up 0 bases, with 16 bases separating them. The CDR3 region has the DNA TGTGCCAGCAGTCGAACCGGGACCGAGACTAACTATGGCTACACCTTC. The encoded protein is CASSRTGTETNYGYTF.

The rearrangement links TRBV4-2 to TRBJ2-7; 7 nucleotides line up with TRBD1. CDR1 LGHNA and CDR2 YNFKEQ come from the germline V gene. V lost 6 bases, J lost 6 bases, and 11 bases stayed unmatched. This CDR3 has 14 amino acids. The CDR3 spells CASSLTGQTTEQYF. For the CDR3, the DNA is TGTGCCAGCAGTCTTACGGGACAGACGACCGAGCAGTACTTC.

This clonotype occurred a few times. CDR3 bases: TGTGCCATCAGATACAGACTTTCCAACACGAACACTGAAGCTTTCTTT. Residues: CAIRYRLSNTNTEAFF. The genes are TRBV10-3 and TRBJ1-1, with D hard to call. The V gene's germline CDR1 is ENHRY and CDR2 SYGVKD. Between the trimmed V and J ends, which lost 6 bases and 1 base, there was a span of 18 bases. The length of the CDR3 is 16 residues.

The chain employs TRBV9 and TRBJ2-7, with D perhaps TRBD1 or TRBD2 (5 bases each). Trimming pared 1 base from V and 7 bases from J, leaving 12 bases between. CDR1 and CDR2 from the germline V gene are SGDLS and YYNGEE. The CDR3 contains 13 residues. The CDR3 reads CASSVSWGKEQYF. CDR3 in DNA: TGTGCCAGCAGCGTAAGCTGGGGGAAGGAGCAGTACTTC.

This clonotype was picked up one time. The chain is built from TRBV6-6 and TRBJ1-1, with TRBD1 as a possible D gene (6 bases). V was shortened by 6 bases and J by 7 bases, with 12 bases between the two germline ends. CDR1 MNHNY and CDR2 SVGAGI come from the germline V gene (reference sequence). CDR3 length equals 12 residues. This CDR3 reads CASSRGQCEAFF. CDR3 bases: TGTGCCAGCAGCCGCGGACAGTGTGAAGCTTTCTTT.

The chain joins TRBV20-1 to TRBJ1-6; D not certain. This CDR3 is built from 14 residues. Germline CDR1 DFQATT, CDR2 SNEGSKA (reference sequence). V lost 6 bases to trimming and J lost 7 bases, with 16 bases between them. DNA for the CDR3: TGCAGTGCCACGCCGGACGGAACCAATTCACCCCTCCACTTT. It is translated as CSATPDGTNSPLHF.

The chain employs TRBV20-1 and TRBJ2-7; 7 bases are shared with TRBD1. This CDR3 is 14 amino acids long. The J segment lost 0 bases and the V segment lost 5 bases, leaving 7 bases of the junction unmatched. Looked up from germline, CDR1 is DFQATT and CDR2 is SNEGSKA (reference sequence). CDR3 protein: CSAAAGGHSYEQYF. In DNA, the CDR3 is TGCAGTGCTGCTGCAGGGGGACACTCCTACGAGCAGTACTTC.

This clonotype was found a few times. The rearrangement uses TRBV20-1 and TRBJ2-1, with 9 bases aligning to TRBD2. Germline lookup yields CDR1 DFQATT and CDR2 SNEGSKA (reference sequence). The CDR3 covers 14 residues. V gave up 2 bases and J gave up 2 bases; unmatched junction bases: 1. The CDR3 region has the DNA TGCAGTGCTAGATCTAGCGGGGCCTACAATGAGCAGTTCTTC. This translates into CSARSSGAYNEQFF.

At least ten counts were recorded for this clonotype. The rearrangement joins TRBV5-5 to TRBJ1-2, with D hard to call. The length of the CDR3 is 16 residues. Germline CDR1 and CDR2: SGHKS and YYEKEE (reference sequence). Trimming shortened V by 4 bases and J by 4 bases, and 20 bases separated the two germline ends. The CDR3 nucleotides are TGTGCCAGCAGCCCCAGGACGGTATTGGGGAGCTATGGCTACACCTTC. Translation: CASSPRTVLGSYGYTF.

Here the CDR3 reads CASGPGGSGRSDTQYF. CDR3 coding DNA: TGCGCCAGCGGCCCCGGGGGTAGCGGGAGATCAGATACGCAGTATTTT. V and J are TRBV5-1 and TRBJ2-3; 9 bases agree with TRBD2. The CDR3 sequence is 16 residues long. Germline loops: CDR1 SGHRS, CDR2 YFSETQ. J gave up 4 bases and V 7 bases, and 13 bases lay outside the gene matches.

The V call is TRBV5-1, the J call TRBJ1-1; D gene ambiguous. V was trimmed by 1 base and J by 0 bases, leaving 13 bases between them. The CDR3 length is 16 residues. Germline lookup yields CDR1 SGHRS and CDR2 YFSETQ. This CDR3 is CASSLTFGWVNTEAFF. CDR3 nucleotides: TGCGCCAGCAGCTTGACCTTCGGGTGGGTGAACACTGAAGCTTTCTTT.

The chain is built from TRBV27 and TRBJ2-7; no firm D call. In germline, CDR1 is MNHEY, CDR2 SMNVEV (reference sequence). Trimming took 2 bases from V and 2 from J, leaving 10 bases between them. CDR3 length: 14 amino acids. The CDR3 sequence is CASSLLELPYEQYF. The DNA for the CDR3 is TGTGCCAGCAGTTTACTAGAGCTTCCCTACGAGCAGTACTTC.

The genes are TRBV10-3 and TRBJ2-2; 8 positions match TRBD1. V shed 0 bases, J shed 7 bases, and the junction held 4 bases outside the gene matches. The CDR3 has 15 residues. The germline gives CDR1 ENHRY, CDR2 SYGVKD. The CDR3 nucleotides read TGTGCCATCAGTGAGTCAGGACAGGGCAGCGGGGAGCTGTTTTTT. Its protein is CAISESGQGSGELFF.